This TCR beta chain is drawn from a study of blood T cells in healthy people across ages. The CDR3 is 13 residues long. V was clipped by 6 bases and J by 4 bases; unmatched bases: 7. CDR1 and CDR2 from the germline V gene are DFQATT and SNEGSKA (reference sequence). PCR was performed a second time for 7 to 11 cycles using a sample-barcoded 5' primer and a J-beta primer mix. Template switching added a 12-random-nucleotide identifier to every cDNA molecule. MiXCR was run by TCRdb on the 5' RACE reads, yielding one entry per CDR3 protein. Among 1.5 million or so distinct CDR3 sequences, approximately 42% were seen once, and the ten largest hold 4%. The study recruited healthy Caucasian donors from Russia who were aged roughly 6 to 95. Isolation of PBMCs gave at least 6.5 million cells per sample.

This clonotype was sampled from a young woman in good health. The rearrangement links TRBV20-1 to TRBJ2-3; 7 bases agree with TRBD2. What was sequenced was blood. The CDR3 DNA follows: TGCAGTGCCCGGGGGGAGGGCGCAGATACGCAGTATTTT. Its translation: CSARGEGADTQYF.